The clone carrying this T cell receptor beta chain was recorded a few times. The target antigen is unknown. The data originate from a study of siplizumab effects on memory and regulatory T cells. The CDR3 covers 15 residues. Germline-derived CDR1 and CDR2 are MNHNS and SASEGT. Trimming cost V 1 base and J 0 bases, with 10 bases left between them. Findings and caveats of the study: It was not possible to assign a naive or memory phenotype to roughly 80-95% of proliferating CD4+ or CD8+ clones. Sequences below about 10^-5 frequency were poorly captured, and few alloreactive clones mapped to unstimulated subsets. The mean Treg-derived percentage of mappable alloreactive CD4+ clones was about 71% with siplizumab compared with under 30% in controls.

The assay looked at about 97,000 TCR templates in each sample. Clones were read by immunoSEQ multiplex PCR, and TCRdb kept only the in-frame ones, dropping some. The sample has about 100,000 clones, about 94% seen once; the top ten hold 1% to 1.5%. Sequenced sample: non-Treg CD4+ T cells sorted from blood. The sequence was obtained from a human donor in good health. The chain has TRBV6-1 and TRBJ2-7, with D uncertain. The CDR3 nucleotides are TGTGCCAGCAGTGAAGGGGAAAGACTCTCCTACGAGCAGTACTTC. Its translation is CASSEGERLSYEQYF.